This T cell receptor (beta chain) was documented in a study of T cell repertoires in cytomegalovirus infection. Background on the study: Epitope selection comprised recently identified HLA-C-restricted CMV epitopes and well-studied HLA-B-restricted CMV epitopes. Both a matching HLA type and CMV infection were indicated by public TCR beta signatures.

Regarding the study as a whole: The ex vivo response showed dominance by HLA-C-restricted CMV-specific TCR beta clonotypes.

This clonotype was counted many times. Its antigen is unidentified. MiXCR was run by TCRdb on the reads, yielding one entry per CDR3 protein. The sample holds some 700,000 distinct CDR3 sequences, about 30% seen once. This TCR was sampled from a human donor in good health (CMV status not recorded). Some clones in this sample may be carry-over from other donors' samples. Sample: cultured PBMCs, taken from culture after CMV antigen stimulation.

CDR3 amino acids: CASSETPSPLSPLHF. The CDR3 DNA reads as TGTGCCAGCAGCGAAACCCCAAGTCCCCTGTCACCCCTCCACTTT. This sequence joins TRBV7-2 and TRBJ1-6; no clear D gene. The CDR3 extends over 15 amino acids. CDR1 and CDR2 (germline): SGHTA, FQGNSA. Deletions cut 5 bases from V and 10 bases from J, with 18 bases between.